This TCR beta chain is drawn from a study of T cell responses to AZD1222 COVID-19 vaccine (dated by TCRdb to about 2021). Context from the whole study: A total of over 230 trial participants underwent TCR sequencing, of whom some 200 had received two doses of AZD1222 and roughly 26 had received two doses of the MenACWY control vaccine. Enrollment into the trials was organized by age into subgroups of 18-55, 56-69 and 70-plus years, and those subgroups contained about 150, 27 and 61 TCR-sequenced participants, respectively.

The sample's time point label, in plain terms: about 28 days (+/-7) after the second vaccine dose. AZD1222 recipients given second doses at about 4 weeks or at about 12 weeks were pooled, since spike-specific TCR depth and breadth were not found to differ between the two schedules. Vaccinee samples came from UK trials COV001 and COV002, including a single-blind randomized controlled phase 2/3 trial of AZD1222 (ChAdOx1 nCoV-19) in healthy adults. For TCRbeta chain sequencing, PBMC samples were collected from trial participants at day 0 and at day 28 after the second dose. CDR1 and CDR2, per the germline V gene, are MDHEN and SYDVKM. Trimmed from V: 1 base; trimmed from J: 0 bases; junction bases lacking a gene match: 4. The CDR3 spans 16 residues, from the cysteine through the phenylalanine. CDR3 DNA is the only sequence kept; it has 48 bases, read in frame from the first base. The CDR3 regions of human TCRbeta chains were subjected to immunosequencing. The original pipeline was this. Repertoire TCRs were matched against a reference library of SARS-CoV-2-specific TCRs generated with the MIRA antigen-specificity platform. Breadth was defined as the fraction of unique TCRs that were SARS-CoV-2-associated. Depth was defined as the fraction of total T cells that were SARS-CoV-2-associated. Using the MIRA data, each spike-specific TCR was mapped to the spike region that the TCR reacts to and placed in a CD4 or CD8 class. Log10-transformed breadth and depth values were compared by one-way ANOVA with Sidak's multiple comparisons tests. The immuneACCESS repertoire file appears here via TCRdb, limited to in-frame rearrangements. These files lack a portion of the clones; in checked studies, under half of the deficit traces to unresolved V genes, and the cause of the others is not known. V and J calls and clone size are as listed in that table; D and trimming were resolved from the DNA. In all, the sample holds fewer than 100,000 clones, and approximately 88% of those were seen once. The ten largest clones take up more than 9% of the sample.

Results and caveats for the whole study, not just this receptor: Vaccine-associated CD4 TCRs spanned the whole spike protein, with dominant responses in regions 160-218 and 743-854. In the small 56-69-year group, the increase in depth fell short of significance, most likely because of low power. Epitopes outside the regions mutated in the B.1.351 and B.1.1.7 variants were reportedly recognized by nearly half of the unique spike-specific TCRs. After two AZD1222 doses, both the breadth and the depth of spike-specific TCRs were significantly higher than at day 0 and than in MenACWY recipients. Conclusions about previously exposed vaccinees are limited, since just five to seven AZD1222 recipients were seropositive for SARS-CoV-2 at baseline. Participants were mostly white British and included more females than males, and it was suggested by the authors that clonal diversity may have been underestimated. Because no day 14 peak-response samples were available, the repertoires could be characterized only after the peak T cell response.

For this clone: No antigen is known for it. Base qualities are missing; no much larger clone stands one base away.

In this chain, TRBV28 is recombined with TRBJ1-2; TRBD1 lines up with 8 middle nucleotides. The source is an adult who received the AZD1222 COVID-19 vaccine. The sequencing here drew on peripheral blood, taken 28 days after the second AZD1222 dose. For the CDR3, the sequence is CASSLSSTGANYGYTF. The bases read TGTGCCAGCAGTTTATCTTCGACAGGGGCTAACTATGGCTACACCTTC.